This T cell receptor beta chain was found in a study of blood T cell repertoires in COVID-19. CDR1 is MDHEN and CDR2 is SYDVKM in the germline V gene. The germline V and J ends were trimmed by 5 bases and 5 bases, with 9 bases remaining between them. This CDR3 is built from 12 residues. Original handling: Quantification of nucleated cells was approximated via reference gene primer amplification. Data came from immunoSEQ multiplex PCR; TCRdb stores just in-frame clones and leaves some out. V and J calls and clone size are given by that table; D and trimming were obtained from the DNA. Among about 150,000 clones listed, 80% to 85% were seen once. All enrollees were about 18 to 89 years old and from approximately 25 US areas. In the 2 weeks before study entry, exposed participants met a COVID-19 case, which was PCR-confirmed or clinician-diagnosed.

This TCR was recovered from a man aged 65-85 years who had been exposed to COVID-19. Source material: PBMCs or T cells enriched from blood (not recorded which). V and J are TRBV28 and TRBJ1-2; D gene ambiguous. CDR3 protein: CASSEPTYGYTF. The CDR3 DNA reads TGTGCCAGCAGTGAACCGACATATGGCTACACCTTC.